A selection of T cell receptor beta chains follows, all from one sample in a study of human T cells and chemical hapten exposure. One entry per CDR3 protein results from TCRdb running MiXCR on the RACE reads. The profile shows 70,000 to 95,000 distinct CDR3 sequences, around 9.4% of them singletons. Sequenced: whole blood. These receptors originate from a female donor in good health. Some clones in this sample may be carry-over from other donors' samples. The CDR3 runs from the conserved cysteine through the conserved F or W. The D gene is left open where the match is weak. Size values are once, few and many counts, or a class for expanded clones, and some rows have none.

j_call v_call d_call clone_size cdr3_nt cdr3_aa
TRBJ1-1 TRBV12-3/TRBV12-4 NA many TGTGCCAGCAGCCCGATGAGCACTGAAGCTTTCTTT CASSPMSTEAFF
TRBJ1-3 TRBV6-5 NA few TGTGCCAGCAGTTACTCGTTTATGGCCGTATCGGGAAACACCATATATTTT CASSYSFMAVSGNTIYF
TRBJ1-2 TRBV18 NA few TGTGCCAGCTCACGCGATGGCTACACCTTC CASSRDGYTF
TRBJ1-4 TRBV4-3 NA many TGCGCCAGCAGCCAAGCGGCAGGAACAACAACTAATGAAAAACTGTTTTTT CASSQAAGTTTNEKLFF
TRBJ2-5 TRBV7-6 NA many TGTGCCAGCAGCCCAACCTTCCGGGTTCCAAGGGGGACCCAGTACTTC CASSPTFRVPRGTQYF
TRBJ2-1 TRBV28 NA few TGTGCCAGCAGTACTAATAGCGTGGACTCTGAGCAGTTCTTC CASSTNSVDSEQFF
TRBJ1-6 TRBV12-3/TRBV12-4 TRBD1 NA TGTGCCAGCAGTATCGACAGGGGGCTGTATTCACCCCTCCACTTT CASSIDRGLYSPLHF
TRBJ1-1 TRBV19 NA few TGTGCCAGTAGTATAGGGGGCCGGATCACTGAAGCTTTCTTT CASSIGGRITEAFF
TRBJ1-6 TRBV6-1 TRBD1 many TGTGCCAGCAGACAGGGGGTTTTTTCACCCCTCCACTTT CASRQGVFSPLHF
TRBJ2-7 TRBV28 NA NA TGTGCCAGCAGTTTAATAGTCGGAGGGTACGAGCAGTACTTC CASSLIVGGYEQYF
TRBJ1-3 TRBV5-1 NA many TGCGCCAGCAGCCCACGACAAGGAAACACCATATATTTT CASSPRQGNTIYF
TRBJ2-7 TRBV7-2 TRBD1 few TGTGCCAGCAGCCCGGACAGGGTCAGCGAGCAGTACTTC CASSPDRVSEQYF
TRBJ1-1 TRBV6-5 TRBD1 once TGTGCCAGCAGTTACGTTATCGGGACAGGAGAGTCCTTGGTGAACACTGAAGCTTTCTTT CASSYVIGTGESLVNTEAFF
TRBJ2-1 TRBV2 TRBD1 many TGTGCCAGCAGCACAGGGGTCAATGAGCAGTTCTTC CASSTGVNEQFF
TRBJ1-1 TRBV6-2/TRBV6-3 NA NA TGTGCCAGCAGTTACTCAGGGCTGAGGGGAGCTTTCTTT CASSYSGLRGAFF
TRBJ1-6 TRBV6-6 NA NA TGTGCCAGCAGTTACTCCTCCCAGGTTTATAATTCACCCCTCCACTTT CASSYSSQVYNSPLHF
TRBJ2-3 TRBV4-2 TRBD2 medium-sized TGTGCCAGCAGCCAGGGACTAGCGGGGGGGCCAGATACGCAGTATTTT CASSQGLAGGPDTQYF
TRBJ2-7 TRBV20-1 NA many TGCAGTGCTAGACTGAGGGGGGGCCCCTACGAGCAGTACTTC CSARLRGGPYEQYF
TRBJ2-2 TRBV6-5 TRBD2 many TGTGCCAGCAGGCCACTAGCGGGGGGGACCGGGGAGCTGTTTTTT CASRPLAGGTGELFF
TRBJ2-6 TRBV19 TRBD1 NA TGTGCCAGTAGTACCCCCACAGAACAGGGGGTTGCTTCTGGGGCCAACGTCCTGACTTTC CASSTPTEQGVASGANVLTF
TRBJ1-2 TRBV10-3 TRBD1 NA TGTGCCATCACCGACAGGGTTGAGCGTGGCTACACCTTC CAITDRVERGYTF
TRBJ2-4 TRBV7-9 TRBD1 few TGTGCCAGCAGCTTGGGCCGGGACAGACAAGCCAAAAACATTCAGTACTTC CASSLGRDRQAKNIQYF
TRBJ2-6 TRBV2 NA once TGTGCCAGCAGTGAAAGGGAGCGGACAGTTCTTTTCTCTGGGACCAACGTCCTGACTTTC CASSERERTVLFSGTNVLTF
TRBJ2-2 TRBV25-1 NA NA TGTGCCAGCAGTTCGACAGCGAACACCGGGGAGCTGTTTTTT CASSSTANTGELFF
TRBJ2-3 TRBV5-1 NA NA TGCGCCAGCAGGGGAGATACGCAGTATTTT CASRGDTQYF
TRBJ1-5 TRBV7-2 NA many TGTGCCAGCAGCTTATGGGGGGACAATCAGCCCCAGCATTTT CASSLWGDNQPQHF
TRBJ1-4 TRBV6-5 NA few TGTGCCAGCACCCCGGCTCAGGGGAACTGGGAAAAACTGTTTTTT CASTPAQGNWEKLFF
TRBJ1-5 TRBV20-1 NA many TGCAGTGCTAGGGCAGTCTTTGGGCCCCAGCATTTT CSARAVFGPQHF
TRBJ1-2 TRBV27 TRBD1 many TGTGCCAGCATGCAACAGGGGTCCTATGGCTACACCTTC CASMQQGSYGYTF
TRBJ1-4 TRBV6-5 NA NA TGTGCCAGCAGTTACCAATCGGCGACAACTAATGAAAAACTGTTTTTT CASSYQSATTNEKLFF